Following are 23 T cell receptor beta chains from one sample sequenced in a study of ipilimumab plus nivolumab after autologous stem cell transplantation. TCRdb's copy holds only in-frame clones and misses some; the assay was immunoSEQ multiplex PCR. The sample has 6,300 or so clones, around 91% seen once. This specimen consisted of PBMCs, obtained in a trial of ipilimumab plus nivolumab as post-transplant consolidation. These receptors were taken from a female donor with multiple myeloma.

This clone is a singleton in its sample. The V call is TRBV6-4, the J call TRBJ1-1; D is perhaps TRBD1 (5 bases). The V gene lost 4 bases and the J gene lost 0 bases, with 9 bases spanning the gap. The V gene's germline CDR1 is MRHNA and CDR2 SNTAGT. CDR3 length: 14 residues. CDR3 residues: CASSATGLNTEAFF. The DNA of the CDR3 is TGTGCCAGCAGTGCCACAGGCCTGAACACTGAAGCTTTCTTT.

This chain links TRBV6-5 with TRBJ1-2, with TRBD1 as a possible D gene (5 bases). Per the germline V gene, CDR1 is MNHEY and CDR2 is SVGAGI. This CDR3 spans 15 amino acids. V lost 0 bases and J lost 6, with 14 bases in between. CDR3 DNA sequence: TGTGCCAGCAGTTACTCTAGCGCGGGGGGGGATGGCTACACCTTC. Translated, it gives CASSYSSAGGDGYTF.

This chain joins TRBV25-1 and TRBJ1-2; no definite D call. The CDR3 has 13 amino acids. The V gene lost 4 bases and the J gene lost 4 bases, with 10 bases spanning the gap. The germline gives CDR1 MGHDK, CDR2 SYGVNS. In DNA, the CDR3 is TGTGCCAGCAGTGTCTCCGGAGGCTATGGCTACACCTTC. Its protein is CASSVSGGYGYTF.

The chain recombines TRBV28 with TRBJ2-1, with D perhaps given as TRBD1 or TRBD2 (5 bases each). CDR1 is MDHEN, CDR2 SYDVKM, per germline. Trimming removed 5 bases at V and 6 bases at J, with 8 bases between. The CDR3 is 12 residues long. The CDR3 DNA reads as TGTGCCAGCAGTGAGGGGAGCAATGAGCAGTTCTTC. Translated: CASSEGSNEQFF. Looking up the rest from reference TRBV28 and TRBJ2-1 gives the full variable domain: DVKVTQSSRYLVKRTGEKVFLECVQDMDHENMFWYRQDPGLGLRLIYFSYDVKMKEKGDIPEGYSVSREKKERFSLILESASTNQTSMYLCASSEGSNEQFFGPGTRLTVL.

The chain has TRBV28 and TRBJ1-5; TRBD1 aligns across 7 bases. The CDR3 is 14 residues long. Germline CDR1 and CDR2: MDHEN and SYDVKM. J gave up 5 bases and V 6 bases, and 7 bases lay outside the gene matches. CDR3 sequence: CASRTPGGDQPQHF. The CDR3 nucleotides read TGTGCCAGCAGGACCCCAGGGGGTGATCAGCCCCAGCATTTT. The whole variable domain, remainder taken from reference TRBV28 and TRBJ1-5, is DVKVTQSSRYLVKRTGEKVFLECVQDMDHENMFWYRQDPGLGLRLIYFSYDVKMKEKGDIPEGYSVSREKKERFSLILESASTNQTSMYLCASRTPGGDQPQHFGDGTRLSIL.

The CDR3 DNA reads as TGTGCCAGCAGCTTGGAATGGGCGGGAGGGGACTTCCAAGAGACCCAGTACTTC. This encodes CASSLEWAGGDFQETQYF. The chain uses TRBV5-6 and TRBJ2-5, with 9 bases fitting TRBD2. CDR3 length: 18 residues. J lost 1 base, V lost 0 bases, and 10 bases had no gene match. Germline V gives CDR1 SGHDT, CDR2 YYEEEE. Together with reference TRBV5-6 and TRBJ2-5, the CDR3 gives the full variable domain: DAGVTQSPTHLIKTRGQQVTLRCSPKSGHDTVSWYQQALGQGPQFIFQYYEEEERQRGNFPDRFSGHQFPNYSSELNVNALLLGDSALYLCASSLEWAGGDFQETQYFGPGTRLLVL.

About this clone itself: This CDR3 fails to terminate in the conserved phenylalanine or tryptophan, so it likely reflects a read error. The V and J genes are TRBV28 and TRBJ1-2; D not certain. CDR1 is MDHEN and CDR2 is SYDVKM in the germline V gene. This CDR3 spans 12 amino acids. Deletions cut 4 bases from V and 5 bases from J, with 8 bases between. The CDR3 DNA is TGTGCCAGCAGTTGGGGTGGGTATGGCTACACCCTC. Its protein is CASSWGGYGYTL.

V gene TRBV6-1 combines with J gene TRBJ1-1; 9 nucleotides line up with TRBD1. This CDR3 is built from 15 residues. V dropped 5 bases and J dropped 1; count of bases not matched to a gene: 5. Germline V CDR1 and CDR2: MNHNS, SASEGT. The CDR3 reads CASSRDRVRNTEAFF. In DNA form, the CDR3 reads TGTGCCAGCAGTCGGGACAGGGTAAGGAACACTGAAGCTTTCTTT.

The rearrangement uses TRBV7-6 and TRBJ1-1; D call uncertain. CDR1 is SGHVS and CDR2 is FNYEAQ in the germline V gene. The CDR3 totals 14 residues. Trimming shortened V by 6 bases and J by 1 base, and 12 bases separated the two germline ends. Here the CDR3 DNA reads TGTGCCAGCAGTCTATCCCCGGGGAACACTGAAGCTTTCTTT. As protein: CASSLSPGNTEAFF.

This chain's CDR3 is CASRLPGVTEAFF. The CDR3 nucleotides read TGTGCCAGCAGATTACCCGGGGTTACTGAAGCTTTCTTT. The chain recombines TRBV28 with TRBJ1-1; D gene ambiguous. Germline lookup yields CDR1 MDHEN and CDR2 SYDVKM. The CDR3 loop spans 13 amino acids. The ends were cut back, 6 bases at V and 5 bases at J, with 13 bases in the middle.

The chain couples TRBV7-3 to TRBJ1-2; weak D call: TRBD1 (6 bases). Germline lookup yields CDR1 SGHTA and CDR2 FQGTGA. This CDR3 has 15 residues. The ends were cut back, 2 bases at V and 5 bases at J, with 15 bases in the middle. DNA for the CDR3: TGTGCCAGCAGCTTAGGGCAGGGGAGGGATTATGGCTACACCTTC. Translation gives CASSLGQGRDYGYTF.

The chain recombines TRBV11-2 with TRBJ1-2; 7 nucleotides agree with TRBD1. The germline V gene encodes CDR1 SGHAT and CDR2 FQNNGV. The CDR3 has 16 residues. J lost 5 bases, V lost 7 bases, and 16 bases had no gene match. The CDR3 reads CASTTLGGQETYGYTF. CDR3 in DNA: TGTGCCAGCACTACCTTAGGCGGACAGGAGACATATGGCTACACCTTC.

The chain couples TRBV6-6 to TRBJ2-7, with TRBD1 matching 8 bases. The CDR3 loop spans 14 amino acids. The germline gives CDR1 MNHNY, CDR2 SVGAGI (reference sequence). The trim removed 2 bases at V and 4 bases at J, leaving 4 bases unmatched. The CDR3 sequence: CASSYPRGQYEQYF. The CDR3 bases are TGTGCCAGCAGTTACCCCAGGGGGCAGTACGAGCAGTACTTC.

This clone was seen a handful of times. The chain recombines TRBV28 with TRBJ1-1; no definite D call. The V end was cut by 4 bases, the J end by 6 bases, with 6 bases between. This CDR3 is built from 11 residues. Germline V gene lookup returns CDR1 MDHEN and CDR2 SYDVKM. The CDR3 sequence: CASSSRPEAFF. Written as DNA, the CDR3 is TGTGCCAGCAGTTCCCGACCTGAAGCTTTCTTT.

The V call is TRBV5-4, the J call TRBJ1-2; a possible D gene is TRBD1 (5 bases). Germline lookup yields CDR1 SGHNT and CDR2 YYREEE (reference sequence). With 0 bases removed from V and 8 bases from J, the gap between germline ends came to 11 bases. The CDR3 runs 13 residues. The CDR3: CASSLVTGEGYTF. The DNA for the CDR3 is TGTGCCAGCAGCTTGGTAACAGGCGAGGGCTACACCTTC.

This clone appeared a single time. The chain uses TRBV19 and TRBJ1-6; no clear D. The ends were cut back, 3 bases at V and 1 base at J, with 10 bases in the middle. The CDR3 is 16 amino acids. Germline V gives CDR1 LNHDA, CDR2 SQIVND (reference sequence). The CDR3 reads CASSMYSWSYNSPLHF. As DNA, the CDR3 is TGTGCCAGTAGTATGTACAGTTGGTCCTATAATTCACCCCTCCACTTT.

The V call is TRBV19, the J call TRBJ2-3; 7 bases map to TRBD1. The CDR3 consists of 13 residues. The J segment lost 4 bases and the V segment lost 5 bases, leaving 3 bases of the junction unmatched. CDR1 and CDR2 (germline): LNHDA, SQIVND (reference sequence). In DNA, the CDR3 is TGTGCCAGTAGTGGGCAGGGGGCAGATACGCAGTATTTT. Protein sequence: CASSGQGADTQYF.

This sequence joins TRBV29-1 and TRBJ2-7; 9 nucleotides align to TRBD2. The CDR3 has 13 amino acids. Germline lookup yields CDR1 SQVTM and CDR2 ANQGSEA. Unmatched junction bases numbered 10, after V lost 7 bases and J lost 6 bases. CDR3 DNA sequence: TGCAGCGGTGAGGTAGCGGGAGAAGGCGAGCAGTACTTC. It translates to CSGEVAGEGEQYF.

The chain combines TRBV4-1 with TRBJ2-7; the D gene is possibly TRBD2 (6 bases). V was clipped by 1 base and J by 0 bases, with 10 bases between them. Germline V gene data show CDR1 as MGHRA and CDR2 as YSYEKL. The CDR3 spans 15 residues. CDR3 in DNA: TGCGCCAGCAGCCAAGGTTTAGCGGTCTCCTACGAGCAGTACTTC. Translating gives CASSQGLAVSYEQYF.

This chain links TRBV7-6 with TRBJ2-7, with D unresolved. Germline CDR1 reads SGHVS; CDR2 reads FNYEAQ. Trimming removed 3 bases from V and 3 bases from J, with 9 bases in between. This CDR3 region has 13 residues. CDR3 loop: CASSLTTYYEQYF. The DNA for the CDR3 is TGTGCCAGCAGCTTGACGACGTACTACGAGCAGTACTTC.

This chain uses TRBV7-9 with TRBJ2-1; D ambiguous. Germline lookup yields CDR1 SEHNR and CDR2 FQNEAQ (reference sequence). This CDR3 region has 11 residues. V lost 5 bases, J lost 5 bases, and 4 bases lay in between. The CDR3 loop reads CASSRNNEQFF. The CDR3 DNA follows: TGTGCCAGCAGCCGAAACAATGAGCAGTTCTTC. Looking up the rest from reference TRBV7-9 and TRBJ2-1 gives the full variable domain: DTGVSQNPRHKITKRGQNVTFRCDPISEHNRLYWYRQTLGQGPEFLTYFQNEAQLEKSRLLSDRFSAERPKGSFSTLEIQRTEQGDSAMYLCASSRNNEQFFGPGTRLTVL.

The rearrangement links TRBV14 to TRBJ2-3, with TRBD1 matching over 7 bases. This CDR3 is 14 amino acids long. The germline V gene has CDR1 SGHDN and CDR2 FVKESK. Trimming removed 4 bases from V and 4 bases from J; junction bases left unmatched: 5. The chain's CDR3 is CASSRNRGADTQYF. In DNA form, the CDR3 reads TGTGCCAGCAGCCGAAACAGGGGTGCAGATACGCAGTATTTT.

DNA of the CDR3: TGTGCCAGCAGCTTAGACGGGACAGCCTACAATGAGCAGTTCTTC. Amino acids: CASSLDGTAYNEQFF. V usage is TRBV7-8 and J usage is TRBJ2-1, with 7 nucleotides matching TRBD1. The V gene end was trimmed by 1 base and the J gene end by 2 bases; junction bases not matched to a gene: 2. The CDR3 runs to 15 residues. The germline gives CDR1 SGHVS, CDR2 FQNEAQ.